One sample yielded the 19 T cell receptor beta chains listed below, sequenced in a study of blood T cells in healthy people across ages. Alongside a J-beta primer mix, a sample-barcoded 5' primer served in a second PCR lasting about 7 to 11 cycles. TCRdb ran MiXCR on the 5' RACE reads and lists one entry per CDR3 protein. The table lists roughly 1,800,000 distinct CDR3 sequences, around half of them singletons, with more than 2% in the top ten. The sequenced material came from blood. The receptors here all came from a middle-aged woman in good health.

The gene calls are TRBV6-5 and TRBJ2-1; D is tentatively TRBD1 or TRBD2 (5 bases each). The germline V gene has CDR1 MNHEY and CDR2 SVGAGI. Trimming left V 2 bases short and J 5 bases short, with 13 bases between. This CDR3 is built from 15 residues. The CDR3 region is CASSYEQRGDNEQFF. CDR3 in DNA: TGTGCCAGCAGTTACGAACAGAGAGGGGACAATGAGCAGTTCTTC.

This clonotype appeared a few times. This chain uses TRBV2 with TRBJ2-4; possibly TRBD1 for D (6 bases). Trimming cost V 4 bases and J 15 bases, with 13 bases left between them. CDR1 is SNHLY and CDR2 is FYNNEI in the germline V gene. This CDR3 is built from 11 residues. In DNA form, the CDR3 reads TGTGCCAGCAGTGCCGGACAGACGGGGTACTTC. Amino acids: CASSAGQTGYF.

The rearrangement uses TRBV7-9 and TRBJ2-5, with D perhaps matching TRBD1 (6 bases). Germline loops: CDR1 SEHNR, CDR2 FQNEAQ (reference sequence). V was shortened by 5 bases and J by 1 base, with 11 bases between the two germline ends. This CDR3 has 14 residues. DNA of the CDR3: TGTGCCAGCAGCGACGGGACATCCCAAGAGACCCAGTACTTC. It codes for CASSDGTSQETQYF.

V is TRBV9 and J is TRBJ2-4; TRBD2 agrees at 7 bases. Gene TRBJ2-5 matches the end of the DNA better, so the J call may be wrong. The CDR3 covers 15 residues. From germline, CDR1 is SGDLS and CDR2 YYNGEE. CDR3 coding DNA: TGTGCCAGCAGCGTACTAGGCGGGGGATTAGAGACCCAGTACTTC. Translating it yields CASSVLGGGLETQYF.

In this sample, this clonotype turned up a few times. The CDR3 bases are TGCGCCAGCAGTCACGCCGCCACAGGGGGCCATGGCTACACCTTC. Translated, it gives CASSHAATGGHGYTF. The chain is built from TRBV23-1 and TRBJ1-2; 9 bases are shared with TRBD1. TRBV23-1 belongs to the ORF category, with a function that is uncertain. After removal of 3 bases from V and 6 bases from J, the junction contained 8 bases not matched to a gene. There are 15 residues in the CDR3.

The V gene is TRBV20-1, the J gene TRBJ2-1; D is perhaps TRBD2 (6 bases). The J call may be in error: the DNA end matches TRBJ2-7 better. CDR3 length: 17 amino acids. Germline CDR1 and CDR2: DFQATT and SNEGSKA (reference sequence). The CDR3 loop reads CSAPPVEGISSYNEQYF. DNA for the CDR3: TGCAGTGCTCCGCCCGTGGAGGGGATATCGTCCTACAATGAGCAGTACTTC.

This clonotype was seen only once. The chain employs TRBV20-1 and TRBJ2-3, with 7 nucleotides matching TRBD2. The CDR3 sequence is 18 residues long. Germline V gives CDR1 DFQATT, CDR2 SNEGSKA (reference sequence). V trimming: 3 bases; J trimming: 0 bases; junction bases outside the gene matches: 15. The DNA of the CDR3 is TGCAGTGCTAGGGTTTGGCTAGCGGTCCCTTCTAGCACAGATACGCAGTATTTT. This sequence encodes CSARVWLAVPSSTDTQYF.

This clonotype was recorded a few times. The CDR3 coding sequence is TGCAGTGCCGTAAACACCGGGGAGCTGTTTTTT. Amino acid sequence: CSAVNTGELFF. V gene TRBV20-1 combines with J gene TRBJ2-2; the D is unclear. The V gene's germline CDR1 is DFQATT and CDR2 SNEGSKA (reference sequence). With 6 bases removed from V and 2 bases from J, the gap between germline ends came to 4 bases. The CDR3 runs to 11 residues.

This clonotype is a singleton in its sample. This chain uses TRBV20-1 with TRBJ2-7; D uncertain. The CDR3 has 11 residues. The ends were cut back, 4 bases at V and 2 bases at J, with 6 bases in the middle. Per germline, CDR1 DFQATT and CDR2 SNEGSKA (reference sequence). This CDR3 reads CSANGPYEQYF. The CDR3 bases are TGCAGTGCTAACGGGCCCTACGAGCAGTACTTC.

A few counts support this clonotype. The chain carries TRBV4-2 and TRBJ1-6, with a possible D match to TRBD1 (6 bases). Germline values: CDR1 LGHNA, CDR2 YNFKEQ. There are 19 residues in the CDR3. The V end lost 5 bases, the J end lost 8 bases, and 28 bases lay between the germline ends. CDR3 region: CASSSRIPTARGGDSPLHF. DNA of the CDR3: TGTGCCAGCAGCTCCCGAATCCCAACCGCCAGGGGAGGAGATTCACCCCTCCACTTT.

A word on this clonotype: A read error may account for a junction end that differs from germline. This chain uses TRBV6-8 with TRBJ2-3, with D perhaps matching TRBD2 (6 bases). Germline CDR1 is MNHGY and CDR2 is SAAAGT. This CDR3 spans 14 amino acids. CDR3 nucleotide sequence: TGTGCCAGCAGCACCGGACTACCCCCAGATATGCAGTATTTT. Residues: CASSTGLPPDMQYF.

The gene calls are TRBV6-2 or TRBV6-3 and TRBJ2-5; the D gene is possibly TRBD1 (6 bases). The germline V and J ends were trimmed by 2 bases and 4 bases, with 17 bases remaining between them. CDR3 length equals 16 residues. Germline CDR1 is MNHEY and CDR2 is SVGEGT. CDR3 protein: CASSYPDRPGGETQYF. CDR3 bases: TGTGCCAGCAGTTACCCCGACAGGCCTGGGGGAGAGACCCAGTACTTC.

The chain employs TRBV4-2 and TRBJ1-2, with a tentative D call TRBD1 (6 bases). The CDR3 sequence is 15 residues long. V shed 3 bases and J shed 0 bases, with 11 bases lying between them. Germline loops: CDR1 LGHNA, CDR2 YNFKEQ. The CDR3 nucleotides read TGTGCCAGCAGCCACCCGGACAGACCTAACTATGGCTACACCTTC. It is translated as CASSHPDRPNYGYTF.

J is TRBJ2-4 and V is TRBV2; 12 positions match TRBD2. The J call could be wrong; TRBJ2-5 is a better fit for the DNA end. The germline CDR1 and CDR2 sequences are SNHLY and FYNNEI. The CDR3 is 15 amino acids. This CDR3 is CASLGTSGLSGTQYF. The CDR3 coding sequence is TGTGCCAGCCTAGGGACTAGCGGGTTGAGCGGGACCCAGTACTTC.

This clonotype was counted a few times. This chain connects TRBV6-5 to TRBJ1-1, with D maybe TRBD1 (5 bases). The V end lost 2 bases, the J end lost 1 base, and 8 bases lay between the germline ends. The CDR3 consists of 14 residues. Germline CDR1 reads MNHEY; CDR2 reads SVGAGI. The CDR3, as DNA: TGTGCCAGCAGTTACGGGACTCAGAACACTGAAGCTTTCTTT. Translation: CASSYGTQNTEAFF.

This chain links TRBV5-1 with TRBJ1-6, with 8 positions matching TRBD1. CDR3 length: 15 amino acids. Unmatched junction bases numbered 6, after V lost 4 bases and J lost 6 bases. The germline gives CDR1 SGHRS, CDR2 YFSETQ. In DNA, the CDR3 is TGCGCCAGCAGCCGCGGACAGGGTTCTAATTCACCCCTCCACTTT. It translates to CASSRGQGSNSPLHF.

In its sample, this clonotype was seen once. The chain links TRBV7-8 to TRBJ2-3; TRBD2 aligns across 12 bases. V lost 1 base and J lost 6; bases outside the gene matches: 5. CDR3 size: 16 residues. The germline gives CDR1 SGHVS, CDR2 FQNEAQ. CDR3 residues: CASSLVLAGGFDTQYF. The CDR3 DNA is TGTGCCAGCAGCTTAGTGCTAGCGGGGGGGTTTGATACGCAGTATTTT. Using reference TRBV7-8 and TRBJ2-3 for the parts outside the CDR3, the full variable domain is GAGVSQSPRYKVAKRGQDVALRCDPISGHVSLFWYQQALGQGPEFLTYFQNEAQLDKSGLPSDRFFAERPEGSVSTLKIQRTQQEDSAVYLCASSLVLAGGFDTQYFGPGTRLTVL.

In its sample, this clonotype was seen a few times. The gene calls are TRBV5-1 and TRBJ1-2, with 7 bases identical to TRBD1. This CDR3 has 14 residues. V was pared by 1 base and J by 6 bases, with 6 bases of the junction left unmatched. Germline lookup yields CDR1 SGHRS and CDR2 YFSETQ. CDR3 in amino acids: CASSLRQGGHGYTF. The CDR3 nucleotides read TGCGCCAGCAGCTTGCGACAGGGAGGTCATGGCTACACCTTC.

V usage is TRBV7-9 and J usage is TRBJ2-5; no clear D. Trimming shortened V by 5 bases and J by 6 bases, and 13 bases separated the two germline ends. Germline-derived CDR1 and CDR2 are SEHNR and FQNEAQ (reference sequence). The CDR3 covers 13 residues. CDR3: CASSPSTSQTQYF. The CDR3 DNA reads as TGTGCCAGCAGCCCAAGTACCAGTCAGACCCAGTACTTC.